The 25 T cell receptor beta chains listed next were all sequenced from one sample in a study of early T cells in non-severe SARS-CoV-2 infection. Each CDR3 protein gets one entry after TCRdb re-called the 5' RACE reads with MiXCR. The sample consists of about 58,000 distinct CDR3 sequences, roughly 13% of them appearing once. Sequencing used whole blood. These receptors all come from an adult who was a healthcare worker with PCR-confirmed SARS-CoV-2 infection or an uninfected control (not recorded which).

This clonotype was seen ten or more times. The genes are TRBV14 and TRBJ2-3; D possibly uses TRBD1 or TRBD2 (5 bases each). This CDR3 has 16 residues. Germline CDR1 is SGHDN and CDR2 is FVKESK. Trimming shortened V by 3 bases and J by 8 bases, and 21 bases separated the two germline ends. CDR3 sequence (DNA): TGTGCCAGCAGCCAGGCGGGTCCCCCGAATCAGGGTACGCAGTATTTT. Translated, it gives CASSQAGPPNQGTQYF.

The chain carries TRBV20-1 and TRBJ1-1, with D possibly matching TRBD1 (6 bases). The CDR3 is made up of 14 amino acids. Trimming removed 0 bases from V and 1 base from J, with 9 bases in between. Germline V gene sequence: CDR1 DFQATT, CDR2 SNEGSKA (reference sequence). CDR3 sequence reads: CSARDTGRNTEAFF. The CDR3 coding sequence is TGCAGTGCTAGAGATACAGGGCGGAACACTGAAGCTTTCTTT.

This clonotype was seen only a few times. The gene calls are TRBV28 and TRBJ1-5; perhaps TRBD1 as D (6 bases). Per germline, CDR1 MDHEN and CDR2 SYDVKM. The V end lost 8 bases, the J end lost 2 bases, and 16 bases lay between the germline ends. The CDR3 is 15 residues long. CDR3 nucleotides: TGTGCCAGCCATCAACAGGGCATCGGCAATCAGCCCCAGCATTTT. Protein sequence: CASHQQGIGNQPQHF.

This chain joins TRBV12-3 or TRBV12-4 and TRBJ1-2; D remains ambiguous. V lost 3 bases, J lost 4 bases, and 9 bases lay in between. The CDR3 loop spans 13 amino acids. The CDR3 reads CASSFSGPYGYTF. The CDR3, as DNA: TGTGCCAGCAGTTTCTCAGGTCCCTATGGCTACACCTTC.

This clonotype was counted a few times. V is TRBV28 and J is TRBJ1-3, with TRBD1 matching 9 bases. The CDR3 has 14 residues. The V and J ends lost 5 bases and 4 bases, in that order; junction bases with no gene match: 3. Germline V gene sequence: CDR1 MDHEN, CDR2 SYDVKM. The CDR3 sequence: CASSGTGRGNTIYF. CDR3 coding DNA: TGTGCCAGCAGTGGGACAGGGCGGGGAAACACCATATATTTT.

Ten or more counts support this clonotype. V usage is TRBV27 and J usage is TRBJ2-1, with TRBD2 as a possible D gene (5 bases). Germline assignment: CDR1 MNHEY and CDR2 SMNVEV (reference sequence). Trimming stripped 7 bases from V and 2 bases from J, with 9 bases between. The CDR3 has 13 amino acids. The chain's CDR3 is CASTASTYNEQFF. The CDR3 DNA is TGTGCCAGCACCGCTAGCACCTACAATGAGCAGTTCTTC.

There are many counts of this clonotype. The rearrangement uses TRBV3-1 and TRBJ1-6; TRBD1 matches at 7 bases. Germline V lookup: CDR1 LGHDT, CDR2 YNNKEL (reference sequence). Trimming at V came to 2 bases and at J to 8 bases, leaving 0 bases not matched to a gene. CDR3 size: 13 residues. CDR3 sequence (DNA): TGTGCCAGCAGCCAACAGGGGGATTCACCCCTCCACTTT. Protein product: CASSQQGDSPLHF. Full variable domain (remainder filled in from reference TRBV3-1 and TRBJ1-6): DTAVSQTPKYLVTQMGNDKSIKCEQNLGHDTMYWYKQDSKKFLKIMFSYNNKELIINETVPNRFSPKSPDKAHLNLHINSLELGDSAVYFCASSQQGDSPLHFGNGTRLTVT.

The chain uses TRBV4-3 and TRBJ1-2; D is unclear. Germline CDR1 reads LGHNA; CDR2 reads YSLEER. This CDR3 is built from 15 residues. The V gene lost 0 bases and the J gene lost 5 bases, with 13 bases spanning the gap. As DNA, the CDR3 is TGCGCCAGCAGCCAAGACGAACGGCGGCGATATGGCTACACCTTC. Protein: CASSQDERRRYGYTF.

Only a few counts were recorded for this clonotype. The V and J genes are TRBV5-1 and TRBJ2-1, with no clear D. The CDR3 spans 14 residues. Germline values: CDR1 SGHRS, CDR2 YFSETQ. The V end was cut by 2 bases, the J end by 1 base, with 7 bases between. The CDR3 sequence: CASSFGNSYNEQFF. In DNA form, the CDR3 reads TGCGCCAGCAGCTTTGGAAATTCCTACAATGAGCAGTTCTTC.

This clonotype was observed a few times. V and J are TRBV4-1 and TRBJ1-2; possibly TRBD1 for D (6 bases). Germline loops: CDR1 MGHRA, CDR2 YSYEKL. V was clipped by 4 bases and J by 4 bases, with 13 bases between them. This CDR3 comprises 14 residues. The CDR3 DNA sequence: TGCGCCAGCAGCCCTCTTGGACAGCTCTATGGCTACACCTTC. Its translation is CASSPLGQLYGYTF.

This chain links TRBV4-1 with TRBJ1-4; D call uncertain. This CDR3 is 13 amino acids long. From germline, CDR1 is MGHRA and CDR2 YSYEKL. Trimming pared 0 bases from V and 3 bases from J, leaving 2 bases between. CDR3 nucleotides: TGCGCCAGCAGCCAAGACGCTAATGAAAAACTGTTTTTT. This codes for CASSQDANEKLFF.

The V call is TRBV5-1, the J call TRBJ1-1, with 10 bases lining up with TRBD1. Germline V gene sequence: CDR1 SGHRS, CDR2 YFSETQ. Trimming cost V 5 bases and J 6 bases; bases outside gene matches: 7. The length of the CDR3 is 14 residues. CDR3 sequence (DNA): TGCGCCAGCAGGGGACAGGGGTATAAGGCTGAAGCTTTCTTT. Its protein is CASRGQGYKAEAFF.

This chain links TRBV7-9 with TRBJ2-1, with 8 bases matching TRBD2. Germline V gives CDR1 SEHNR, CDR2 FQNEAQ (reference sequence). V was clipped by 5 bases and J by 6 bases; unmatched bases: 3. The CDR3 loop spans 13 amino acids. The CDR3 DNA sequence: TGTGCCAGCAGCCGCGGGGGGATCAATGAGCAGTTCTTC. This encodes CASSRGGINEQFF.

The V and J genes are TRBV6-5 and TRBJ1-3; D is perhaps TRBD1 (5 bases). Looked up from germline, CDR1 is MNHEY and CDR2 is SVGAGI. V was pared by 5 bases and J by 0 bases, with 20 bases between. CDR3 length equals 18 residues. The CDR3 loop is CASSPSTGGPNSGNTIYF. The CDR3 DNA reads TGTGCCAGCAGTCCCAGTACCGGGGGACCCAACTCTGGAAACACCATATATTTT.

V usage is TRBV5-1 and J usage is TRBJ1-4; D not certain. The CDR3 is 14 residues long. CDR1 and CDR2 from the germline V gene are SGHRS and YFSETQ. Trimming shortened V by 4 bases and J by 4 bases, and 11 bases separated the two germline ends. The CDR3 bases are TGCGCCAGCAGCCTACAAAGCAGTAATGAAAAACTGTTTTTT. This sequence encodes CASSLQSSNEKLFF.

This clonotype has a count of ten or more. The chain uses TRBV7-9 and TRBJ2-6; TRBD2 is a possible D gene (5 bases). CDR1 and CDR2 (germline): SEHNR, FQNEAQ (reference sequence). The CDR3 length is 17 residues. Trimming took 5 bases from V and 2 from J, leaving 16 bases between them. CDR3 DNA: TGTGCCAGCAGCGATATTGACGGGAAAACTGGGGCCAACGTCCTGACTTTC. Translated: CASSDIDGKTGANVLTF.

This clonotype was detected many times. The gene calls are TRBV5-6 and TRBJ1-5; D is undetermined. The V end was cut by 0 bases, the J end by 2 bases, with 9 bases between. This CDR3 has 15 amino acids. The germline V gene has CDR1 SGHDT and CDR2 YYEEEE. For the CDR3, the DNA is TGTGCCAGCAGCTTGGGGGGAATTGGCAATCAGCCCCAGCATTTT. Amino acids: CASSLGGIGNQPQHF.

The J gene is TRBJ2-1, the V gene TRBV10-3; 9 bases map to TRBD2. After removal of 0 bases from V and 7 bases from J, the junction contained 4 bases not matched to a gene. The germline V gene encodes CDR1 ENHRY and CDR2 SYGVKD. The CDR3 is 15 amino acids. CDR3 residues: CAISESGLAPNEQFF. In nucleotides, the CDR3 is TGTGCCATCAGTGAGTCTGGACTAGCGCCGAATGAGCAGTTCTTC.

J is TRBJ1-2 and V is TRBV19, with no clear D. The CDR3 totals 13 residues. Trimming stripped 5 bases from V and 4 bases from J, with 11 bases between. The germline V gene has CDR1 LNHDA and CDR2 SQIVND (reference sequence). CDR3: CASSPEGVYGYTF. In DNA form, the CDR3 reads TGTGCCAGTAGTCCGGAGGGTGTCTATGGCTACACCTTC. Supplemented by reference TRBV19 and TRBJ1-2, the full variable domain reads DGGITQSPKYLFRKEGQNVTLSCEQNLNHDAMYWYRQDPGQGLRLIYYSQIVNDFQKGDIAEGYSVSREKKESFPLTVTSAQKNPTAFYLCASSPEGVYGYTFGSGTRLTVV.

This clonotype has at least ten counts. The chain carries TRBV18 and TRBJ2-5, with D maybe TRBD1 (5 bases). V lost 1 base and J 2 bases, leaving 14 bases between the germline ends. Germline V CDR1 and CDR2: KGHSH, LQKENI. There are 16 residues in the CDR3. The DNA for the CDR3 is TGTGCCAGCTCACCACTGGGAAGACAGATTCAAGAGACCCAGTACTTC. Its protein is CASSPLGRQIQETQYF.

The chain couples TRBV29-1 to TRBJ2-2; possible D gene TRBD2, 5 bases. V shed 4 bases and J shed 0 bases, with 6 bases lying between them. CDR1 is SQVTM and CDR2 is ANQGSEA in the germline V gene. The CDR3 has 13 residues. CDR3 amino acids: CSVARANTGELFF. CDR3 bases: TGCAGCGTTGCGAGGGCGAACACCGGGGAGCTGTTTTTT.

This clonotype was seen a handful of times. This chain uses TRBV11-3 with TRBJ1-3; D is perhaps TRBD1 (5 bases). In germline, CDR1 is SGHNT, CDR2 YENEEA. V was pared by 2 bases and J by 4 bases, with 9 bases between. The CDR3 loop spans 14 amino acids. CDR3 sequence: CASSLRGRGNTIYF. The CDR3 nucleotides are TGTGCCAGCAGCTTACGGGGCCGAGGAAACACCATATATTTT.

This clonotype was observed a few times. This chain joins TRBV7-6 and TRBJ2-5, with TRBD2 as a possible D gene (5 bases). Germline assignment: CDR1 SGHVS and CDR2 FNYEAQ. Between the trimmed V and J ends, which lost 7 bases and 5 bases, there was a span of 20 bases. The CDR3 runs to 15 residues. The CDR3 DNA is TGTGCCAGCAACCCGCCGGAGGCTAGGTCCGAGACCCAGTACTTC. Translation gives CASNPPEARSETQYF.

The rearrangement joins TRBV9 to TRBJ2-1; 13 positions agree with TRBD2. The CDR3 has 16 residues. Germline CDR1 and CDR2: SGDLS and YYNGEE. The V segment lost 5 bases and the J segment 9 bases; nucleotides outside the gene matches: 11. CDR3 coding DNA: TGTGCCAGCAGTGCTACCGGGACTAGCGGGGCGGCTGAGCAGTTCTTC. Protein: CASSATGTSGAAEQFF.

CDR3 nucleotides: TGTGCCAGCAGCTTCCGAGCGGTCGGCACAGATACGCAGTATTTT. It translates to CASSFRAVGTDTQYF. The chain links TRBV5-4 to TRBJ2-3, with D tentatively TRBD2 (5 bases). The CDR3 has 15 amino acids. Germline V lookup: CDR1 SGHNT, CDR2 YYREEE (reference sequence). V shed 2 bases and J shed 1 base, with 11 bases lying between them.